The rows below give T cell receptor beta chains drawn from one sample of a study of naive and memory T cell subsets. TCRdb recomputed calls from the 5' RACE reads with MiXCR, one row per CDR3 protein. Among 32,000 or so distinct CDR3 sequences listed, 16% were seen once. The origin of the receptors is a female donor in good health. CDR3s include the opening cysteine and the closing phenylalanine or tryptophan. D genes are given only for firm matches. Size is omitted from some rows. Given values are once, few, many or a class for expanded clones.

clone_size d_call j_call v_call cdr3_nt cdr3_aa
NA NA TRBJ2-1 TRBV9 TGTGCCAGCAGCGCGGCCAATGAGCAGTTCTTC CASSAANEQFF
many NA TRBJ1-2 TRBV20-1 TGCAGTGCTAGAGATCCGAGGGGCGCACTCGGCTACACCTTC CSARDPRGALGYTF
few TRBD1 TRBJ2-2 TRBV7-2 TGTGCCAGCAGACCCGACAGGGCGGTAGGGGAGCTGTTTTTT CASRPDRAVGELFF
few TRBD2 TRBJ2-1 TRBV6-5 TGTGCCAGCAGTTACGAAGCGGGGGCCTGGAATGAGCAGTTCTTC CASSYEAGAWNEQFF
NA TRBD1 TRBJ1-2 TRBV20-1 TGCAGTGCTAGGAGACAGGGCTACTATGGCGACACCTTC CSARRQGYYGDTF
NA NA TRBJ2-5 TRBV7-2 TGTGCCAGCAGCTTAGCGCATCTAGAGACCCAGTACTTC CASSLAHLETQYF
once TRBD2 TRBJ2-4 TRBV7-2 TGTGCCAGCAGTCTGACTAGCGGGGGCCCGGCGGCCAAAAACATTCAGTACTTC CASSLTSGGPAAKNIQYF
NA NA TRBJ2-5 TRBV10-3 TGTGCCATCAGTGAGTCGACTAGGTTAGAGACCCAGTACTTC CAISESTRLETQYF
few NA TRBJ2-3 TRBV27 TGTGCCAGCAGTTCGAGTTATAGGGGGAGCACAGATACGCAGTATTTT CASSSSYRGSTDTQYF
many TRBD2 TRBJ2-1 TRBV7-2 TGTGCCAGCAGCTCACAAACCGGGACTAGAGTCGATGAGCAGTTCTTC CASSSQTGTRVDEQFF
many NA TRBJ1-1 TRBV20-1 TGCAGTGCCCACATCCGGACTGAAGCTTTCTTT CSAHIRTEAFF
NA TRBD2 TRBJ2-1 TRBV3-1 TGTGCCAGCAGCCAAGGCCCTAGCGGGGGGGCCAATGAGCAGTTCTTC CASSQGPSGGANEQFF
medium-sized NA TRBJ1-1 TRBV7-2 TGTGCCAGCAGCTTCTCGAGGGGAGAAGCTTTCTTT CASSFSRGEAFF
NA NA TRBJ1-3 TRBV12-3/TRBV12-4 TGTGCCAGCAACGGGGCTTACTCTGGAAACACCATATATTTT CASNGAYSGNTIYF
many TRBD2 TRBJ2-7 TRBV29-1 TGCAGCGTTGAAGAAGACCGGACTAGCCCGTCTGAGCAGTACTTC CSVEEDRTSPSEQYF
many NA TRBJ1-3 TRBV29-1 TGCAGCGCTAATGTTGGTGCCGGAAACACCATATATTTT CSANVGAGNTIYF
few TRBD2 TRBJ2-1 TRBV6-5 TGTGCCAGCACCTACGGCGGGGGGGTTGATGAGCAGTTCTTC CASTYGGGVDEQFF
NA TRBD1 TRBJ2-2 TRBV29-1 TGCAGCGCCCGGACAGGGATCACCGGGGAGCTGTTTTTT CSARTGITGELFF
once NA TRBJ2-5 TRBV6-6 TGTGCCAGCAGTTACCTAGGGCCGGGGCCGGGGACCCAAGAGACCCAGTACTTC CASSYLGPGPGTQETQYF
NA NA TRBJ1-6 TRBV20-1 TGCAGTGCTAGAGACGCGGGTCCTAGCTCCTATAATTCACCCCTCCACTTT CSARDAGPSSYNSPLHF
medium-sized TRBD2 TRBJ2-7 TRBV5-1 TGCGCCAGCAGCGTCCGGGAGGAAGAGCAGTACTTC CASSVREEEQYF
many NA TRBJ2-7 TRBV20-1 TGCAGTGCTCCGGGGGAGGCTGTTGACGAGCAGTACTTC CSAPGEAVDEQYF
many TRBD1 TRBJ2-1 TRBV6-5 TGTGCCAGCAGACCCACAGGGGGAGATGAGCAGTTCTTC CASRPTGGDEQFF
many TRBD1 TRBJ2-7 TRBV29-1 TGCAGCGTTCGGAAGGCAGGGGGCAACGAGCAGTACTTC CSVRKAGGNEQYF
few NA TRBJ1-2 TRBV7-8 TGTGCCAGCAGCTTAGCAGGGGACTATGGCTACACCTTC CASSLAGDYGYTF
NA NA TRBJ2-3 TRBV10-3 TGTGCCATCAGTGAGAAGGATACGCAGTATTTT CAISEKDTQYF
many TRBD2 TRBJ2-1 TRBV6-4 TGTGCCAGCAGTGACAGGACTAGCTCTGCTGAGCAGTTCTTC CASSDRTSSAEQFF
many NA TRBJ1-5 TRBV20-1 TGCAGTGCTAGAGGTAGGGGATATAGCAATCAGCCCCAGCATTTT CSARGRGYSNQPQHF
NA NA TRBJ1-1 TRBV7-9 TGTGCCAGCAGCGATGGACGGGGGACTGAAGCTTTCTTT CASSDGRGTEAFF
NA NA TRBJ1-5 TRBV10-3 TGTGCCATCAGACCCGGGATAAATCAGCCCCAGCATTTT CAIRPGINQPQHF
once NA TRBJ2-2 TRBV7-2 TGTGCCAGCAGCAGATTAGGGGGGCCGGACACCGGGGAGCTGTTTTTT CASSRLGGPDTGELFF
many NA TRBJ2-3 TRBV6-1 TGTGCCAGCAGGAAGGTGGCGAGTGGCACAGATACGCAGTATTTT CASRKVASGTDTQYF
medium-sized NA TRBJ2-7 TRBV6-6 TGTGCCAGCAGTTACAGGGCCCCGCACTTCTCGAGCTCCTACGAGCAGTACTTC CASSYRAPHFSSSYEQYF
few NA TRBJ1-4 TRBV5-1 TGCGCCAGCAGTTTGGGACTTGCCTGGGGTGAAAAACTGTTTTTT CASSLGLAWGEKLFF
many NA TRBJ1-1 TRBV29-1 TGCAGCGTTTTACAGCCCAACACTGAAGCTTTCTTT CSVLQPNTEAFF
many TRBD2 TRBJ2-1 TRBV20-1 TGCAGCGCATCGCCCACTAGCGGGGCCACCTACAATGAGCAGTTCTTC CSASPTSGATYNEQFF
medium-sized TRBD1 TRBJ2-1 TRBV18 TGTGCCAGCTCACCACCGGGACAGGGCAATGAGCAGTTCTTC CASSPPGQGNEQFF
many NA TRBJ2-7 TRBV5-5 TGTGCCAGCAGCGGCCAAACAGGCAACGAGCAGTACTTC CASSGQTGNEQYF
many TRBD2 TRBJ2-4 TRBV29-1 TGCAGCGCAGGCGGGGGGGCCAGCATTCAGTACTTC CSAGGGASIQYF